This T cell receptor (beta chain) was observed in a study of radiotherapy plus CTLA-4 blockade in lung cancer. Overall study context: Objective responses were observed in about a sixth of patients, and disease control was achieved by 30% to 35%.

On this clone itself: Its target is not known.

The study, taken as a whole, reports: Blood-borne expansion of tumor-derived TCR clones followed radiotherapy plus ipilimumab.

The assay was immunoSEQ multiplex PCR, and TCRdb's table has in-frame clones only and misses some. The profile covers about 120,000 clones, with 70% to 90% appearing a single time and 5.5% to 8% taken by the ten largest. Germline assignment: CDR1 SGHTA and CDR2 FQGNSA. With 7 bases clipped from V and 7 bases from J, the junction kept 7 bases outside the gene matches. The CDR3 has 14 amino acids. The chain couples TRBV7-2 to TRBJ2-1; 10 positions agree with TRBD2. This TCR was recovered from a human donor with non-small cell lung cancer that progressed on radiotherapy plus ipilimumab. The input for sequencing was peripheral blood, taken from a patient treated with radiotherapy plus ipilimumab. The CDR3 region is CASTPAGGPNEQFF. DNA for the CDR3: TGTGCCAGCACCCCAGCGGGAGGGCCTAATGAGCAGTTCTTC.